This is a list of T cell receptor beta chains from one sample in a study of T cells in tuberculosis. Data came from immunoSEQ multiplex PCR; TCRdb stores just in-frame clones and leaves some out. This table holds approximately 58,000 clones, roughly 86% found once. Source material: CD1b-GMM tetramer-negative cells sorted from PBMCs. The receptors originated from an adult woman with latent tuberculosis. The CDR3 runs from the conserved cysteine through the conserved F or W. A D gene is named only where the DNA matches it firmly. Clone size, where shown, is once, few, many, or a class for clones that have expanded.

V gene,clone size,J gene,D gene,CDR3 DNA,CDR3 protein
TRBV2,few,TRBJ1-3,NA,TGTGCCAGGAAGGGGTCTGGAAACACCATATATTTT,CARKGSGNTIYF
TRBV19,NA,TRBJ1-5,TRBD1,TGTGCCAGTAGGGACAGGGAAGCCGAGCCCCAGCATTTT,CASRDREAEPQHF
TRBV18,NA,TRBJ1-1,TRBD1,TGTGCCAGCTCACCACCGACAGGGCTAGGAACTGAAGCTTTCTTT,CASSPPTGLGTEAFF
TRBV28,once,TRBJ2-1,TRBD2,TGTGCCAGCAGTTCGAGACTAGCGGGTACCAATGAGCAGTTCTTC,CASSSRLAGTNEQFF
TRBV5-4,few,TRBJ2-7,TRBD2,TGTGCCAGCAGCTGGGGGTCTAGCGGGGGGGCCTACGAGCAGTACTTC,CASSWGSSGGAYEQYF
TRBV27,NA,TRBJ2-3,NA,TGTGCCAGCAGTTCCATCAGGACTTCAGCAGATACGCAGTATTTT,CASSSIRTSADTQYF
TRBV6-5,NA,TRBJ1-1,NA,TGTGCCAGCAGTGTTGACAGGAACACTGAAGCTTTCTTT,CASSVDRNTEAFF
TRBV10-3,NA,TRBJ2-3,TRBD1,TGTGCCATCAGTGATTCCGGGACAGGGACAGATACGCAGTATTTT,CAISDSGTGTDTQYF
TRBV4-3,NA,TRBJ2-7,TRBD1,TGCGCCAGCTCACGGGACAGCCTCTCCTACGAGCAGTACTTC,CASSRDSLSYEQYF
TRBV2,few,TRBJ2-1,NA,TGTGCCAGCAGTACGGGACATTTCAATGAGCAGTTCTTC,CASSTGHFNEQFF
TRBV7-2,NA,TRBJ2-7,NA,TGTGCCAGCAGCCCTTGGGGGCCAGCCCAGTACTTC,CASSPWGPAQYF
TRBV15,NA,TRBJ1-6,NA,TGTGCCACCAGCAAGAGCTCCTATAATTCCCCCCTCCACTTT,CATSKSSYNSPLHF
TRBV10-3,NA,TRBJ2-1,NA,TGTGCCATCAGCGAAGCCAACAATGAGCAGTTCTTC,CAISEANNEQFF
TRBV28,NA,TRBJ2-7,TRBD2,TGTGCCAGCAGTTCCCGACTAGCTGATTCCGAGCAGTACTTC,CASSSRLADSEQYF
TRBV6-1,NA,TRBJ2-5,TRBD2,TGTGCCAGCAGCCCTGGGGACTACTCGAAAGAGACCCAGTACTTC,CASSPGDYSKETQYF
TRBV4-3,NA,TRBJ2-2,TRBD1,TGCGCCAGCAGCCAGAGACAGGGATTTTACGGGGAGCTGTTTTTT,CASSQRQGFYGELFF
TRBV30,NA,TRBJ2-7,NA,TGTGCCCTCACGGGGTGGGAACCCTACGAGCAGTACTTC,CALTGWEPYEQYF
TRBV7-8,NA,TRBJ2-3,NA,TGTGCCAGCGGACATAGGGGGACTAACACAGATACGCAGTATTTT,CASGHRGTNTDTQYF
TRBV29-1,once,TRBJ2-5,NA,TGCAGCGTTGTGTTGGGCCAGTCATGGGAGACCCAGTACTTC,CSVVLGQSWETQYF
TRBV18,NA,TRBJ1-3,TRBD1,TGTGCCAGCTCAACCGGGACAGGGACCTCTGGAAACACCATATATTTT,CASSTGTGTSGNTIYF
TRBV28,NA,TRBJ2-7,TRBD2,TGTGCCAGCAGCCCCCTAACTAGCGGGAGGAACGAGCAGTACTTC,CASSPLTSGRNEQYF
TRBV19,NA,TRBJ2-7,TRBD1,TGTGCCAGTAGTATCCAGGTAGGGGGCGCGTCCGAGCAGTACTTC,CASSIQVGGASEQYF
TRBV19,NA,TRBJ2-7,TRBD1,TGTGCCAGTAGTATTGCGGGACAGGGGAGCTACGAGCAGTACTTC,CASSIAGQGSYEQYF
TRBV9,NA,TRBJ1-3,NA,TGTGCCAGCAGCCCCCGTCACGGGGTGGGAAACACCATATATTTT,CASSPRHGVGNTIYF